This TCR beta chain came from a study of blood T cells in healthy people across ages. Study details: With template switching, about one barcoded beta molecule was captured per two T cells. Findings of the study overall: Expanded clonotype shifts may have been confounded, as the donors had an unknown CMV status.

CDR1 is MNHEY, CDR2 SVGEGT, per germline. Trimming shortened V by 11 bases and J by 1 base, and 9 bases separated the two germline ends. There are 12 residues in the CDR3. Alongside a J-beta primer mix, a sample-barcoded 5' primer served in a second PCR lasting about 7 to 12 cycles. TCRdb reprocessed the 5' RACE reads via MiXCR and lists one record per CDR3 protein. The sample records more than 650,000 distinct CDR3 sequences, about 24% being singletons. As regards this clonotype: Its matching antigen is unknown.

This TCR was recovered from a man between 65 and 80 years old in good health. Material for sequencing was blood. The rearrangement links TRBV6-2 or TRBV6-3 to TRBJ1-5, with D perhaps TRBD1 (5 bases). The CDR3 is CAAGDSNQPQHF. The CDR3 DNA is TGTGCCGCTGGGGACAGCAATCAGCCCCAGCATTTT.